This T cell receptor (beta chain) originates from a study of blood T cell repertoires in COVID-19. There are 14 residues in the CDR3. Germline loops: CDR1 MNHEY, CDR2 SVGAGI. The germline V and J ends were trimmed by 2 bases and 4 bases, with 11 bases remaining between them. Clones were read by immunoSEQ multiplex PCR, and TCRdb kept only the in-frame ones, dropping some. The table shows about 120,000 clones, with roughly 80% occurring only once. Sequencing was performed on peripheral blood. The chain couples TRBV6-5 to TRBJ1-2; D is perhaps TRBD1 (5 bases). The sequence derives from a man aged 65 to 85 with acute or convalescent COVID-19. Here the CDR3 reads CASSYGGTVYGYTF. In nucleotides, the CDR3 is TGTGCCAGCAGTTACGGAGGGACGGTCTATGGCTACACCTTC.